This T cell receptor (beta chain) came from a study of CD8 T cells in ankylosing spondylitis. Construction of TCR beta libraries was performed using quantitative 5'-RACE with molecular barcodes. Each CDR3 protein gets one entry after TCRdb re-called the 5' RACE reads with MiXCR. The data hold a few hundred thousand distinct CDR3 sequences, with roughly 12% observed a single time. Concerning this clonotype: Its target is not known.

Findings and limits, study-wide: Made up of eight or nine highly homologous variants, a TCR beta motif appeared characteristic of ankylosing spondylitis blood. The authors reported significant enrichment of disease-linked clones in matched ankylosing spondylitis synovial fluid. As for the disease-linked clones, they showed a CD8+ phenotype and occurred at relatively low frequencies in peripheral blood. Some motif variants were previously reported in reactive arthritis synovial fluid and blood.

This CDR3 has 16 residues. Germline values: CDR1 MGHDK, CDR2 SYGVNS. Trimming removed 2 bases from V and 8 bases from J; junction bases left unmatched: 8. This clonotype was sampled from a male donor with ankylosing spondylitis. The J gene is TRBJ2-3, the V gene TRBV25-1; 12 nucleotides align to TRBD2. The sequenced sample was blood, either unsorted or a sorted T cell fraction (not recorded which). CDR3 region: CASSELAGGPMGTQYF. The DNA for the CDR3 is TGTGCCAGCAGTGAACTAGCGGGAGGGCCGATGGGTACGCAGTATTTT. Complete variable domain (other parts from reference TRBV25-1 and TRBJ2-3): EADIYQTPRYLVIGTGKKITLECSQTMGHDKMYWYQQDPGMELHLIHYSYGVNSTEKGDLSSESTVSRIRTEHFPLTLESARPSHTSQYLCASSELAGGPMGTQYFGPGTRLTVL.